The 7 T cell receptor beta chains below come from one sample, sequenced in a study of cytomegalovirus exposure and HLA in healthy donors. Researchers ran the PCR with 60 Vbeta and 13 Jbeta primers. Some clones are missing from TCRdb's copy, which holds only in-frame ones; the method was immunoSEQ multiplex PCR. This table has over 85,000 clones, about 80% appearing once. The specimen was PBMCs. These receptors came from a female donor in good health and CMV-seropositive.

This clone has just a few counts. The chain's CDR3 is CASSLEAGRDQPQHF. CDR3 nucleotides: TGCGCCAGCAGCTTGGAGGCGGGAAGGGATCAGCCCCAGCATTTT. The chain joins TRBV5-1 to TRBJ1-5; D ambiguous. Germline V gene sequence: CDR1 SGHRS, CDR2 YFSETQ. The V and J ends lost 0 bases and 5 bases respectively, with 12 bases between them. This CDR3 has 15 residues.

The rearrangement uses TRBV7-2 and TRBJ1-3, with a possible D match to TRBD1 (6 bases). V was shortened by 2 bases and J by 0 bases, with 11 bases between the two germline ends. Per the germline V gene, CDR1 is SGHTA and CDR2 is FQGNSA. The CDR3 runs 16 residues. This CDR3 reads CASSLSRTASGNTIYF. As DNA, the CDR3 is TGTGCCAGCAGCTTATCTAGGACAGCCTCTGGAAACACCATATATTTT.

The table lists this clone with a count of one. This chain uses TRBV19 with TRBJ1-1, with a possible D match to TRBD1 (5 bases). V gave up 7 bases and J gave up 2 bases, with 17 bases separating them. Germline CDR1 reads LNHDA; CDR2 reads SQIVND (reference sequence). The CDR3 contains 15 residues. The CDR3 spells CASTIAPGTNTEAFF. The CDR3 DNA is TGTGCCAGTACTATCGCCCCGGGGACTAACACTGAAGCTTTCTTT. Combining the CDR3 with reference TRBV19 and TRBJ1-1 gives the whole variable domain DGGITQSPKYLFRKEGQNVTLSCEQNLNHDAMYWYRQDPGQGLRLIYYSQIVNDFQKGDIAEGYSVSREKKESFPLTVTSAQKNPTAFYLCASTIAPGTNTEAFFGQGTRLTVV.

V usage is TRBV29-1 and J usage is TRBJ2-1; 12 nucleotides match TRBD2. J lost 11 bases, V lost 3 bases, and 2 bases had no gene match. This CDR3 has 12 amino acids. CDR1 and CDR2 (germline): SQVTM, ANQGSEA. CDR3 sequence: CSVDLAGGKQFF. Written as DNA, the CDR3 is TGCAGCGTTGATCTAGCGGGGGGGAAGCAGTTCTTC.

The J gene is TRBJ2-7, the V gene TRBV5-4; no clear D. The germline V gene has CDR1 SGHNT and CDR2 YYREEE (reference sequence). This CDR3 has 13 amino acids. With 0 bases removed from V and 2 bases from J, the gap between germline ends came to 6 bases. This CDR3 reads CASSLGLTYEQYF. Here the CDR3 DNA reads TGTGCCAGCAGCTTGGGGCTGACCTACGAGCAGTACTTC.

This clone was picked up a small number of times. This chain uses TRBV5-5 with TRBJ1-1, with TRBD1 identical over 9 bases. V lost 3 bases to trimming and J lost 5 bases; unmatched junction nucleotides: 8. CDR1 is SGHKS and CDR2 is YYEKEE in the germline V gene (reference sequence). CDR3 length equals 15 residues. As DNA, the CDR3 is TGTGCCAGCAGCTGGGGGACAGGGTGGGGTACTGAAGCTTTCTTT. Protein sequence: CASSWGTGWGTEAFF. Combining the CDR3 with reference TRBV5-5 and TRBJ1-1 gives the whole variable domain DAGVTQSPTHLIKTRGQQVTLRCSPISGHKSVSWYQQVLGQGPQFIFQYYEKEERGRGNFPDRFSARQFPNYSSELNVNALLLGDSALYLCASSWGTGWGTEAFFGQGTRLTVV.

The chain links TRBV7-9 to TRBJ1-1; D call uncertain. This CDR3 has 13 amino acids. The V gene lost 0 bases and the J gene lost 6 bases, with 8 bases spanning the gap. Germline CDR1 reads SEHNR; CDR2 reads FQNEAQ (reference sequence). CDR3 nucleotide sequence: TGTGCCAGCAGCTTAGCACGGGGTCCTGAAGCTTTCTTT. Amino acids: CASSLARGPEAFF.